The 21 T cell receptor beta chains below come from one sample, sequenced in a study of glioma-infiltrating T cells (dated by TCRdb to the mid-2010s). Reads for this sample came from an Illumina MiSeq. The iRepertoire nested amplicon-rescue multiplex PCR (arm-PCR) platform was used to amplify TCR alpha and beta CDR3 regions from RNA. Clones were called with MiXCR by TCRdb after fastp trimmed the public reads at Q25, and only in-frame beta chains were retained. Each CDR3 protein appears once, grouped with its most common genes and DNA. The sample data list some 110,000 distinct CDR3 sequences, and approximately 25% of these were observed just once. Clones ranked in the top ten supply 13% to 15% of the sample. The sample consisted of glioma tissue, nonneoplastic brain tissue, or PBMCs (not recorded which). The receptors derive from a human donor with low-grade glioma or glioblastoma, undergoing nonglioma brain surgery, or in good health (not recorded which).

The chain recombines TRBV29-1 with TRBJ2-5, with D possibly TRBD2 on 6 matching bases. CDR1 is SQVTM, CDR2 ANQGSEA, per germline. This CDR3 comprises 12 residues. Trimming cost V 7 bases and J 5 bases, with 14 bases left between them. The CDR3 region is CSAEGSGETQYF. DNA for the CDR3: TGCAGCGCAGAAGGTAGCGGTGAGACCCAGTACTTC.

This clonotype was observed a handful of times. Sequence at one end of the junction differs from germline and may be a read error. The chain is built from TRBV27 and TRBJ2-5, with 13 bases fitting TRBD2. The germline CDR1 and CDR2 sequences are MNHEY and SMNVEV (reference sequence). The CDR3 spans 18 residues. The CDR3: CASSLIPGTSGAQGAQCF. The CDR3 DNA follows: TGTGCCAGCAGTTTAATCCCCGGGACTAGCGGGGCTCAAGGGGCCCAGTGCTTC.

This clonotype was detected many times. The V and J genes are TRBV27 and TRBJ2-5; D gene unclear. The CDR3 runs to 13 residues. V was trimmed by 4 bases and J by 5 bases, leaving 11 bases between them. Germline lookup yields CDR1 MNHEY and CDR2 SMNVEV (reference sequence). The CDR3 sequence is CASSWSPRETQYF. The CDR3 region has the DNA TGTGCCAGCAGTTGGAGCCCTCGGGAGACCCAGTACTTC.

Note on this clonotype: The junction does not match germline at one end; this may be a read error. The rearrangement joins TRBV7-3 to TRBJ2-5; 8 nucleotides align to TRBD2. The length of the CDR3 is 15 residues. Germline lookup yields CDR1 SGHTA and CDR2 FQGTGA. CDR3 coding DNA: TGTGCCAGCAGCTTCCTTGGCGGGAGGTCAGAGACCAAGTACTTC. Its protein product is CASSFLGGRSETKYF.

This clonotype has at least ten counts. This chain connects TRBV29-1 to TRBJ2-1; 10 positions agree with TRBD2. The CDR3 runs 13 residues. The junction had 3 bases not matched to a gene; V was cut back by 6 bases and J by 4 bases. Per the germline V gene, CDR1 is SQVTM and CDR2 is ANQGSEA. The CDR3 region is CSVYSGRYNEQFF. The CDR3 DNA follows: TGCAGCGTGTATAGCGGGAGGTACAATGAGCAGTTCTTC.

Worth noting for this clonotype: A read error may produce the germline difference seen at one junction end. This chain joins TRBV27 and TRBJ2-7; the D is unclear. The V gene's germline CDR1 is MNHEY and CDR2 SMNVEV (reference sequence). The CDR3 length is 13 residues. The CDR3 nucleotides read TGTGCCAGCAGTTTTAGGGTATCGGACGAGCGGTACTTC. This encodes CASSFRVSDERYF.

This clonotype was seen ten or more times. The CDR3 coding sequence is TGTGCCAGCAGCCAAGATACCGCAGAAAACATTCAGTACTTC. This encodes CASSQDTAENIQYF. The genes are TRBV3-1 and TRBJ2-4; D is unresolved. The CDR3 covers 14 residues. CDR1 is LGHDT, CDR2 YNNKEL, per germline (reference sequence). V was clipped by 0 bases and J by 5 bases, with 8 bases between them.

This clonotype was seen ten or more times. The rearrangement joins TRBV15 to TRBJ1-3; D is uncertain. The length of the CDR3 is 15 residues. In germline, CDR1 is LNHNV, CDR2 YYDKDF (reference sequence). The germline V and J ends were trimmed by 0 bases and 4 bases, with 10 bases remaining between them. This chain's CDR3 is CATSRDPAAGNTIYF. Here the CDR3 DNA reads TGTGCCACCAGCAGAGATCCGGCAGCCGGAAACACCATATATTTT. Full variable domain (outside the CDR3, taken from reference TRBV15 and TRBJ1-3): DAMVIQNPRYQVTQFGKPVTLSCSQTLNHNVMYWYQQKSSQAPKLLFHYYDKDFNNEADTPDNFQSRRPNTSFCFLDIRSPGLGDTAMYLCATSRDPAAGNTIYFGEGSWLTVV.

This clonotype was found many times. The chain is built from TRBV4-1 and TRBJ1-5; D is perhaps TRBD1 (5 bases). CDR1 is MGHRA and CDR2 is YSYEKL in the germline V gene. The CDR3 is made up of 16 amino acids. The V end was cut by 1 base, the J end by 6 bases, with 16 bases between. The CDR3 here is CASSQVGGEFGQPQHF. CDR3 nucleotides: TGCGCCAGCAGCCAAGTCGGGGGGGAATTCGGTCAGCCCCAGCATTTT.

This chain uses TRBV7-8 with TRBJ2-1; D is ambiguous. The CDR3 covers 14 residues. Germline values: CDR1 SGHVS, CDR2 FQNEAQ. Between the trimmed V and J ends, which lost 3 bases and 3 bases, there was a span of 9 bases. CDR3 region: CASSFGQVYNEQFF. In DNA form, the CDR3 reads TGTGCCAGCAGCTTCGGCCAGGTCTACAATGAGCAGTTCTTC.

This clonotype has ten or more counts. The rearrangement uses TRBV6-1 and TRBJ2-7, with TRBD2 identical over 9 bases. CDR1 and CDR2 from the germline V gene are MNHNS and SASEGT. V shed 4 bases, J shed 2 bases, and the junction held 6 bases outside the gene matches. The CDR3 spans 15 residues. The CDR3, as DNA: TGTGCCAGCAGTGGCGGACTAGCGCGAACCTACGAGCAGTACTTC. Translated, it gives CASSGGLARTYEQYF.

The V gene is TRBV18, the J gene TRBJ2-3, with D perhaps matching TRBD1 (5 bases). CDR1 is KGHSH and CDR2 is LQKENI in the germline V gene. This CDR3 has 17 residues. V lost 2 bases and J lost 0, with 15 bases in between. CDR3 sequence reads: CASSPAPIRVSTDTQYF. CDR3 bases: TGTGCCAGCTCACCAGCCCCCATCAGGGTCAGCACAGATACGCAGTATTTT.

The chain carries TRBV29-1 and TRBJ1-2; D unresolved. The CDR3 covers 14 residues. Trimming took 3 bases from V and 2 from J, leaving 13 bases between them. CDR1 is SQVTM and CDR2 is ANQGSEA in the germline V gene. In DNA, the CDR3 is TGCAGCGTTGATGCAGGCGCAAAAAACTATGGCTACACCTTC. Translation: CSVDAGAKNYGYTF.

V and J are TRBV19 and TRBJ1-5; D gene unclear. Germline V gene data show CDR1 as LNHDA and CDR2 as SQIVND (reference sequence). Trimming took off 5 bases at V and 6 bases at J, with 11 bases between the two ends. The CDR3 has 13 amino acids. CDR3 residues: CASSWHLGQPQHF. DNA for the CDR3: TGTGCCAGTAGTTGGCATCTGGGTCAGCCCCAGCATTTT.

Regarding this clonotype: One base away lies a much larger clone, so this may be a sequencing read error. The V and J genes are TRBV3-1 and TRBJ2-7, with D unresolved. The CDR3 is made up of 14 amino acids. In germline, CDR1 is LGHDT, CDR2 YNNKEL (reference sequence). V lost 5 bases, J lost 4 bases, and 15 bases lay in between. CDR3 region: CASSSSLMAYEQYF. For the CDR3, the DNA is TGTGCCAGCAGCTCCTCGTTGATGGCGTACGAGCAGTACTTC.

This clonotype has a count of ten or more. The V call is TRBV20-1, the J call TRBJ1-2, with a tentative D call TRBD1 (5 bases). This CDR3 has 15 amino acids. Germline CDR1 is DFQATT and CDR2 is SNEGSKA (reference sequence). V lost 5 bases to trimming and J lost 2 bases, with 18 bases between them. The CDR3 reads CSAPSGEGRNYGYTF. CDR3 in DNA: TGCAGTGCTCCTAGTGGCGAGGGACGCAACTATGGCTACACCTTC.

The table lists this clonotype with many counts. The V and J genes are TRBV2 and TRBJ1-5, with D perhaps matching TRBD1 (6 bases). The CDR3 has 14 amino acids. The germline V gene encodes CDR1 SNHLY and CDR2 FYNNEI. V was pared by 6 bases and J by 5 bases, with 14 bases between. In DNA form, the CDR3 reads TGTGCCAGCAGGGAGACAGGATCCTATCAGCCCCAGCATTTT. Translation gives CASRETGSYQPQHF.

This clonotype was detected only a few times. This rearrangement joins TRBV5-6 to TRBJ2-1; 9 bases fit TRBD1. J gave up 9 bases and V 1 base, and 8 bases lay outside the gene matches. The V gene's germline CDR1 is SGHDT and CDR2 YYEEEE. The CDR3 consists of 15 residues. The CDR3 here is CASSLPGQGSGEQFF. In DNA form, the CDR3 reads TGTGCCAGCAGCTTGCCGGGACAGGGTTCGGGTGAGCAGTTCTTC. The variable domain in full, completed from reference TRBV5-6 and TRBJ2-1, reads DAGVTQSPTHLIKTRGQQVTLRCSPKSGHDTVSWYQQALGQGPQFIFQYYEEEERQRGNFPDRFSGHQFPNYSSELNVNALLLGDSALYLCASSLPGQGSGEQFFGPGTRLTVL.

This clonotype was seen more than once but under ten times. The chain carries TRBV5-1 and TRBJ2-1; D might be TRBD1 (6 bases). The germline V gene has CDR1 SGHRS and CDR2 YFSETQ. The V gene lost 8 bases and the J gene lost 2 bases, with 14 bases spanning the gap. This CDR3 comprises 14 residues. The CDR3 loop reads CASTTGQAYNEQFF. In nucleotides, the CDR3 is TGCGCCAGTACGACAGGTCAGGCCTACAATGAGCAGTTCTTC.

This chain uses TRBV29-1 with TRBJ2-7; perhaps TRBD2 as D (7 bases). The CDR3 is 14 residues long. CDR1 SQVTM and CDR2 ANQGSEA come from the germline V gene. The germline V and J ends were trimmed by 3 bases and 1 base, with 13 bases remaining between them. The CDR3, as DNA: TGCAGCGTTGAGAGAAGGGGGGGGTCCTACGAGCAGTACTTC. Translating it yields CSVERRGGSYEQYF.

This clonotype was observed at least ten times. Germline and junction disagree at one end, which may indicate a read error. V usage is TRBV12-3 or TRBV12-4 and J usage is TRBJ2-1, with D perhaps TRBD2 (5 bases). The CDR3 length is 13 residues. CDR3 region: CASSVATWEEQFF. CDR3 DNA: TGTGCCAGCAGTGTAGCGACATGGGAAGAGCAGTTCTTC.